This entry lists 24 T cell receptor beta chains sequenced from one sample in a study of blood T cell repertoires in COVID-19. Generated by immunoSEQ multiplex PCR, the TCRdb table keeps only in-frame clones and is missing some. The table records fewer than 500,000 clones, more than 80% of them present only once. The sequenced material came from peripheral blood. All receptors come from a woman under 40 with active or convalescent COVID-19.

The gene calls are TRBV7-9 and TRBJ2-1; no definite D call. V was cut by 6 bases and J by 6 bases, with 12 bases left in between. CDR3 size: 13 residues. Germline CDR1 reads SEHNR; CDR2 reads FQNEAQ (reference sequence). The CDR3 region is CASRLSGSNEQFF. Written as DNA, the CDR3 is TGTGCCAGCAGATTGTCAGGCAGCAATGAGCAGTTCTTC.

The CDR3 region has the DNA TGTGCCAGTAGTACCTATTCCGGGACTACGAACACCGGGGAGCTGTTTTTT. Translating gives CASSTYSGTTNTGELFF. The gene calls are TRBV19 and TRBJ2-2; 7 bases agree with TRBD2. Germline-derived CDR1 and CDR2 are LNHDA and SQIVND (reference sequence). Germline trimming cut 4 bases from V and 0 bases from J; bases unmatched to any gene: 8. CDR3 length: 17 amino acids. Filled out from reference TRBV19 and TRBJ2-2, the complete variable domain reads DGGITQSPKYLFRKEGQNVTLSCEQNLNHDAMYWYRQDPGQGLRLIYYSQIVNDFQKGDIAEGYSVSREKKESFPLTVTSAQKNPTAFYLCASSTYSGTTNTGELFFGEGSRLTVL.

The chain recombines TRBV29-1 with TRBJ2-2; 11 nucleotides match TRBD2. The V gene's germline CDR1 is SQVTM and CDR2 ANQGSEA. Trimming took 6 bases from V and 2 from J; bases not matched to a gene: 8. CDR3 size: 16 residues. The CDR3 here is CSVTGTSGDNTGELFF. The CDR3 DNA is TGCAGCGTCACCGGGACTAGCGGAGATAACACCGGGGAGCTGTTTTTT.

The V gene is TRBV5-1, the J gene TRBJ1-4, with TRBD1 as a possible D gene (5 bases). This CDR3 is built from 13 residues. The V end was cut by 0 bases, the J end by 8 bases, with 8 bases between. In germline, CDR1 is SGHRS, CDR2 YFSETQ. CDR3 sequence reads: CASSLGRTEKLFF. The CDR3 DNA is TGCGCCAGCAGCTTGGGACGGACAGAAAAACTGTTTTTT.

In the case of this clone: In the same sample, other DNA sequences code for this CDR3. The CDR3 protein is CASSRSGTAHSGNTIYF. CDR3 DNA sequence: TGTGCCAGCAGCAGATCCGGGACAGCACACTCTGGAAACACCATATATTTT. The chain employs TRBV11-2 and TRBJ1-3; 7 bases fit TRBD1. CDR1 is SGHAT and CDR2 is FQNNGV in the germline V gene. The CDR3 runs to 17 residues. V lost 5 bases, J lost 0 bases, and 10 bases stayed unmatched.

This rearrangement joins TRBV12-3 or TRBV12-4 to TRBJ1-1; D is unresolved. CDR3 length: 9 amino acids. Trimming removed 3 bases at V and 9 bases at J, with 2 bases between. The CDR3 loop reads CASSFKAFF. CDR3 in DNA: TGTGCCAGCAGTTTTAAAGCTTTCTTT.

CDR3 loop: CASSLSFGLAESQETQYF. CDR3 nucleotides: TGTGCCAGCAGTTTATCTTTTGGACTAGCGGAAAGCCAAGAGACCCAGTACTTC. The V call is TRBV27, the J call TRBJ2-5, with 10 bases matching TRBD2. The germline V gene has CDR1 MNHEY and CDR2 SMNVEV (reference sequence). Trimming cost V 0 bases and J 1 base; bases outside gene matches: 8. The CDR3 is made up of 18 amino acids.

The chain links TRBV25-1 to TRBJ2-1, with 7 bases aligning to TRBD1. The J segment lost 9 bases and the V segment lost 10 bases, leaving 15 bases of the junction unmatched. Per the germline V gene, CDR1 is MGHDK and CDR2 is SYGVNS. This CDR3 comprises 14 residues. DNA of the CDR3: TGTGCCACCCGGGCAGGGGGATTGGGCGGTGAGCAGTTCTTC. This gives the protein CATRAGGLGGEQFF.

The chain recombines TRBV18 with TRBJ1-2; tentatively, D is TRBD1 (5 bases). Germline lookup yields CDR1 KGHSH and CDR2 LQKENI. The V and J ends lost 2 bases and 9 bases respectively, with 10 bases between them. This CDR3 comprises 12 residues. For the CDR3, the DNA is TGTGCCAGCTCACCATGGGAGGGGAGCTACACCTTC. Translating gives CASSPWEGSYTF.

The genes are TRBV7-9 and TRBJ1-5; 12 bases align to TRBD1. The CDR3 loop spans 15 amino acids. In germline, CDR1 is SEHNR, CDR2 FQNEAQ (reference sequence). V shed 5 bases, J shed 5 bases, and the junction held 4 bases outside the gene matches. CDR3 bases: TGTGCCAGCAGCCGCGGGGACAGGGGGCATCAGCCCCAGCATTTT. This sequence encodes CASSRGDRGHQPQHF.

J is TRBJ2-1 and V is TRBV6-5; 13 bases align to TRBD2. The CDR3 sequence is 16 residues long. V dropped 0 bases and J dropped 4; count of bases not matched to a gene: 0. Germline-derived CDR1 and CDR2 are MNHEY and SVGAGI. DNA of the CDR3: TGTGCCAGCAGTTACTCGGGACTAGCGGGATACAATGAGCAGTTCTTC. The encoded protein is CASSYSGLAGYNEQFF.

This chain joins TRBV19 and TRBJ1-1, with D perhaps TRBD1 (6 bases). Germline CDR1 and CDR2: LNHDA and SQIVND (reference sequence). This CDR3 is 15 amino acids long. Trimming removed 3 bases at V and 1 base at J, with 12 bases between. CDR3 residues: CASSITGKRNTEAFF. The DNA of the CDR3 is TGTGCCAGTAGTATTACAGGGAAAAGGAACACTGAAGCTTTCTTT.

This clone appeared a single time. The CDR3, as DNA: TGTGCCAGCAGCAGCCAGTCGGGAGAAGAGACCCAGTACTTC. Translated, it gives CASSSQSGEETQYF. This sequence joins TRBV5-4 and TRBJ2-5, with a possible D match to TRBD2 (6 bases). The V end was cut by 4 bases, the J end by 3 bases, with 13 bases between. The germline V gene has CDR1 SGHNT and CDR2 YYREEE (reference sequence). The CDR3 extends over 14 amino acids.

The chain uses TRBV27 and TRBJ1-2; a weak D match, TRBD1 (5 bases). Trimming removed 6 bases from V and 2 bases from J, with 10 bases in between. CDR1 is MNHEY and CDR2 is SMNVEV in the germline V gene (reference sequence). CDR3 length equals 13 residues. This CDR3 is CASRTGGNYGYTF. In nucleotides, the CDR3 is TGTGCCAGCAGGACCGGGGGGAACTATGGCTACACCTTC.

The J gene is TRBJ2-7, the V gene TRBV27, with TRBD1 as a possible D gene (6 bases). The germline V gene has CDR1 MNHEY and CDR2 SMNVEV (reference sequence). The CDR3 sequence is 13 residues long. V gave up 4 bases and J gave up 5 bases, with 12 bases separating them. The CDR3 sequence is CASSYTGYHEQYF. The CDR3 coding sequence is TGTGCCAGCAGTTATACAGGGTACCACGAGCAGTACTTC.

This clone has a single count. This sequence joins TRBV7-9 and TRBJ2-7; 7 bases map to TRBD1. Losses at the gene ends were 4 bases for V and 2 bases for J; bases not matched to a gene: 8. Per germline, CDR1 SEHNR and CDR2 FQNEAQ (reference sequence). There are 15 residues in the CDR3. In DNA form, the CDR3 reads TGTGCCAGCAGCTCCACAGGGGATTCACCCTACGAGCAGTACTTC. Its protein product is CASSSTGDSPYEQYF.

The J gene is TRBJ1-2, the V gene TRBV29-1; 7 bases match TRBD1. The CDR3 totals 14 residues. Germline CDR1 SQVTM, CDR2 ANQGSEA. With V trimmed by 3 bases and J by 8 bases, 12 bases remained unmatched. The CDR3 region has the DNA TGCAGCGTTGACCCCGGGACAGAGCTATGGGGCTACACCTTC. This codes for CSVDPGTELWGYTF.

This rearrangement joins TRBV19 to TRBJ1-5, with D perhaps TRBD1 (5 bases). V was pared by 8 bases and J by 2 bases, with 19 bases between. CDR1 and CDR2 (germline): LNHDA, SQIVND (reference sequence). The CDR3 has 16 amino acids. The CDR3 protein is CASAGGGAAGNQPQHF. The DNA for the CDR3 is TGTGCCAGTGCGGGGGGAGGGGCCGCGGGCAATCAGCCCCAGCATTTT.

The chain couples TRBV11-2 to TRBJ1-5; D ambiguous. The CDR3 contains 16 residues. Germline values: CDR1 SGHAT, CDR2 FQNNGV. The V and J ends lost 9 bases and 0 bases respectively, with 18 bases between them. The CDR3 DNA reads TGTGCCAGTTCGTCGGGAGAAAGTTATAGCAATCAGCCCCAGCATTTT. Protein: CASSSGESYSNQPQHF.

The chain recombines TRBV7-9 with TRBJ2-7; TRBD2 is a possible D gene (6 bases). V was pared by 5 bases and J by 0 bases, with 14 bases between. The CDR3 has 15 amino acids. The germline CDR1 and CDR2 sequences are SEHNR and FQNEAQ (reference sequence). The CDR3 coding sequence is TGTGCCAGCAGCCCTAACCGGGGGAGCTCCTACGAGCAGTACTTC. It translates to CASSPNRGSSYEQYF.

CDR3 sequence (DNA): TGTGCCAGCAGCTCTTTCGGACCGGGAGAGGTATCACCCCTCCACTTT. Translating it yields CASSSFGPGEVSPLHF. The J gene is TRBJ1-6, the V gene TRBV5-5; D remains unclear. Per the germline V gene, CDR1 is SGHKS and CDR2 is YYEKEE (reference sequence). V lost 3 bases and J 10 bases, leaving 20 bases between the germline ends. This CDR3 comprises 16 residues.

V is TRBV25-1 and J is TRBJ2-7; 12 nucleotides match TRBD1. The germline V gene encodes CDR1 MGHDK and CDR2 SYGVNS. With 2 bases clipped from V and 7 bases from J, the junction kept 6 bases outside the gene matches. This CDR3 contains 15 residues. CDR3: CASSERDRGPWEQYF. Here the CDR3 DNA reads TGTGCCAGCAGTGAAAGGGACAGGGGGCCGTGGGAGCAGTACTTC.

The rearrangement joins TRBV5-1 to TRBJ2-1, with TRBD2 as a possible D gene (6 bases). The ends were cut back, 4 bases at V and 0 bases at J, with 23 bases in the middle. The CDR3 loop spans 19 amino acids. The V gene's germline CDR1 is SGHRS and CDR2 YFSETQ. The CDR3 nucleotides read TGCGCCAGCAGCCCCGCACGAGCGGGTCAGGGAAGCTCCTACAATGAGCAGTTCTTC. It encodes CASSPARAGQGSSYNEQFF.

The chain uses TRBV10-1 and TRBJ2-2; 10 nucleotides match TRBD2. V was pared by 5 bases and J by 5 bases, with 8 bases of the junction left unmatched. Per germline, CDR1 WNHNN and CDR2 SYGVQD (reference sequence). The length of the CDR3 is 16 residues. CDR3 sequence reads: CASSKRSSGGTGELFF. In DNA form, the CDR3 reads TGCGCCAGCAGTAAGCGGTCTAGCGGGGGTACCGGGGAGCTGTTTTTT.